This T cell receptor (beta chain) emerged from a study of T-cell reconstitution after alpha-beta-depleted transplantation in children. V lost 0 bases and J lost 6, with 8 bases in between. CDR1 is MNHEY and CDR2 is SVGAGI in the germline V gene. This CDR3 is built from 13 residues. Library preparation (for TCRbeta) was performed with unique molecular identifiers. From the PCR reads, TCRdb called clonotypes with MiXCR, one entry per CDR3 protein. The sample carries over 200,000 distinct CDR3 sequences, about a tenth recorded once. This sequence originates from a child under two years old with acute myeloid leukemia, due to receive a stem cell transplant. The sample here was PBMCs, taken before TCRalphabeta/CD19-depleted stem cell transplant. The chain carries TRBV6-5 and TRBJ2-5; D remains ambiguous. The CDR3 nucleotides are TGTGCCAGCAGTTACTCGGCCCCCCAGACCCAGTACTTC. It yields the protein CASSYSAPQTQYF.